This entry lists 4 T cell receptor beta chains sequenced from one sample in a study of tumor-infiltrating lymphocytes in primary liver carcinoma. The input was approximately 500 ng total RNA; TCR beta cDNA was made from it with a constant-region primer. Employing slightly modified ARM-PCR, three nested multiplex PCR rounds were run, and these gave rise to the TCR beta libraries. TRBV1-TRBV30 forward primers paired with a C-beta reverse primer drove the first two PCR rounds, 10 cycles each. One entry per CDR3 protein results from TCRdb running MiXCR on the multiplex PCR reads. This repertoire shows around 330,000 distinct CDR3 sequences, approximately 60% found once; its top ten account for more than 8.5%. Germline DNA was extracted too, while blood RNA derived from unsorted whole blood. Sequencing was done on a sample of peripheral blood. The receptors were sampled from a man aged 40-50 years with primary liver carcinoma and hepatitis B virus infection.

The chain has TRBV6-5 and TRBJ2-2, with 7 nucleotides matching TRBD2. This CDR3 has 14 amino acids. After removal of 3 bases from V and 8 bases from J, the junction contained 6 bases not matched to a gene. The germline CDR1 and CDR2 sequences are MNHEY and SVGAGI. CDR3 amino acids: CASSYRGGDGELFF. CDR3 sequence (DNA): TGTGCCAGCAGTTATCGTGGGGGGGATGGGGAGCTGTTTTTT.

On this clonotype: At one end, the junction sequence differs from germline, possibly due to a read error. The rearrangement joins TRBV11-2 to TRBJ2-5, with 7 bases fitting TRBD2. CDR3 length equals 14 residues. Germline V lookup: CDR1 SGHAT, CDR2 FQNNGV. CDR3 in DNA: TGTGCCATCAGCCGAGGGACTACCCAAGAGACCCAGTGTTTC. Residues: CAISRGTTQETQCF.

Notes on this clonotype: Being one base from a much bigger clone, this may be a read error. CDR3 loop: CASVGYREIEKLFF. DNA of the CDR3: TGTGCCAGCGTCGGTTACAGGGAAATTGAAAAACTGTTTTTT. V is TRBV6-2 or TRBV6-3 and J is TRBJ1-4; weak D call: TRBD1 (6 bases). Trimming left V 8 bases short and J 7 bases short, with 17 bases between. The CDR3 has 14 residues. Germline loops: CDR1 MNHEY, CDR2 SVGEGT.

This clonotype was seen only once. A much more abundant neighbour one base away suggests this may be a read error. This chain links TRBV5-4 with TRBJ2-3; D may be TRBD2 (5 bases). The CDR3 is 13 residues long. Trimming shortened V by 1 base and J by 6 bases, and 9 bases separated the two germline ends. Germline V CDR1 and CDR2: SGHNT, YYREEE (reference sequence). The CDR3 region is CASSLSSLDTQYF. The CDR3 DNA is TGTGCCAGCAGCTTGTCTAGCTTGGATACGCAGTATTTT.